The 23 T cell receptor beta chains below were found in one sample sequenced in a study of vaccination and CD4 T cells after COVID-19. Cultured CD4+ T cell DNA underwent sequencing with the Oncomine TCR Beta short-read assay. MiXCR, run by TCRdb on the PCR reads, gives a single entry per CDR3 protein. This table holds 10,000 to 15,000 distinct CDR3 sequences, approximately 52% found once. Described treatment: roughly 10-day PBMC culture with coronavirus spike peptide pools or control peptides (ViraFEST assay). These receptors are not linked to any known antigen. Sequencing used CD4+ T cells from blood, cultured in vitro. The source is a human donor who had recovered from COVID-19.

The chain carries TRBV21-1 and TRBJ2-7. TRBV21-1 is reported as a pseudogene. The CDR3 spans 16 residues. CDR3 loop: CASSKVETRKSYEQYF. DNA for the CDR3: TGTGCCAGCAGCAAAGTAGAGACTAGGAAGTCCTACGAGCAGTACTTC.

Of note for this clonotype: The junction departs from the called germline gene at one end, perhaps through a read error. This chain uses TRBV4-1 with TRBJ1-1; unclear D gene. The length of the CDR3 is 14 residues. Germline V gene sequence: CDR1 MGHRA, CDR2 YSYEKL. In DNA form, the CDR3 reads TGCGCCAACAGCCAAGACGCGGGGAACACTGAAGCTTTCTTT. Encoded protein: CANSQDAGNTEAFF.

In its sample, this clonotype was seen once. The chain has TRBV12-3 or TRBV12-4 and TRBJ2-7; 9 nucleotides match TRBD2. Trimming took 2 bases from V and 1 from J; bases not matched to a gene: 12. The CDR3 is made up of 18 amino acids. The DNA of the CDR3 is TGTGCCAGCAGTTTAATGGGACTAGCCAGAACCGGGTCCTACGAGCAGTACTTC. Translation: CASSLMGLARTGSYEQYF.

This chain joins TRBV12-3 or TRBV12-4 and TRBJ2-7, with 12 bases matching TRBD2. V lost 9 bases to trimming and J lost 2 bases; unmatched junction nucleotides: 5. The CDR3 sequence is 14 residues long. CDR3 DNA: TGTGCCAGTACTCTAGCGGGAGGGACCTACGAGCAGTACTTC. Encoded protein: CASTLAGGTYEQYF.

This clonotype appeared a few times. The genes are TRBV6-1 and TRBJ2-7; TRBD2 aligns across 12 bases. Germline V gives CDR1 MNHNS, CDR2 SASEGT. CDR3 length equals 14 residues. Trimming took 4 bases from V and 6 from J; bases not matched to a gene: 4. CDR3 sequence reads: CASSVTSGSVEQYF. Written as DNA, the CDR3 is TGTGCCAGCAGTGTGACTAGCGGGAGTGTCGAGCAGTACTTC.

This clonotype occurred a few times. The genes are TRBV27 and TRBJ1-5, with D possibly matching TRBD1 (5 bases). Germline V lookup: CDR1 MNHEY, CDR2 SMNVEV (reference sequence). This CDR3 region has 16 residues. Trimming removed 5 bases from V and 4 bases from J, with 18 bases in between. Here the CDR3 DNA reads TGTGCCAGCAGTCCCAGGGACCGAACCGGTAATCAGCCCCAGCATTTT. Protein product: CASSPRDRTGNQPQHF.

This clonotype showed up just once. This chain joins TRBV7-3 and TRBJ2-3; the match to TRBD2 covers 11 bases. The junction had 4 bases not matched to a gene; V was cut back by 5 bases and J by 3 bases. The CDR3 is 15 amino acids. Germline V gives CDR1 SGHTA, CDR2 FQGTGA. CDR3 protein: CASSQLAGVTDTQYF. CDR3 coding DNA: TGTGCCAGCAGCCAACTAGCGGGAGTAACAGATACGCAGTATTTT.

In this sample, this clonotype turned up a few times. This chain connects TRBV5-4 to TRBJ1-6; the D gene is possibly TRBD1 (5 bases). The germline V gene has CDR1 SGHNT and CDR2 YYREEE (reference sequence). Trimming stripped 2 bases from V and 7 bases from J, with 10 bases between. CDR3 length: 14 residues. This chain's CDR3 is CASSFPGSNSPLHF. Here the CDR3 DNA reads TGTGCCAGCAGCTTCCCAGGGTCGAATTCACCCCTCCACTTT. Looking up the rest from reference TRBV5-4 and TRBJ1-6 gives the full variable domain: ETGVTQSPTHLIKTRGQQVTLRCSSQSGHNTVSWYQQALGQGPQFIFQYYREEENGRGNFPPRFSGLQFPNYSSELNVNALELDDSALYLCASSFPGSNSPLHFGNGTRLTVT.

In its sample, this clonotype was seen a few times. The J gene is TRBJ1-5, the V gene TRBV20-1; D might be TRBD1 (6 bases). This CDR3 contains 16 residues. Trimming shortened V by 2 bases and J by 5 bases, and 19 bases separated the two germline ends. Germline loops: CDR1 DFQATT, CDR2 SNEGSKA (reference sequence). The CDR3: CSARPFTGRGHQPQHF. As DNA, the CDR3 is TGCAGTGCTAGACCCTTCACAGGGAGGGGACATCAGCCCCAGCATTTT.

The rearrangement joins TRBV21-1 to TRBJ2-1; the table's TRBD2 call for D was not verified on the DNA. TRBV21-1 is recorded as a pseudogene. The CDR3 totals 19 residues. The CDR3 loop is CASSRTPQPSGRFYNEQFF. The CDR3, as DNA: TGTGCCAGCAGCCGGACACCCCAGCCTAGCGGGAGGTTCTACAATGAGCAGTTCTTC.

This rearrangement joins TRBV7-9 to TRBJ2-7, with TRBD1 as a possible D gene (7 bases). V dropped 4 bases and J dropped 5 bases, with 18 bases sitting between them. The CDR3 runs to 15 residues. Germline-derived CDR1 and CDR2 are SEHNR and FQNEAQ (reference sequence). The DNA of the CDR3 is TGTGCCAGCAGCTCGCAGGGGGGAATTGGCAACGAGCAGTACTTC. Amino acids: CASSSQGGIGNEQYF.

The chain uses TRBV9 and TRBJ2-4, with D tentatively TRBD2 (5 bases). The CDR3 is 14 residues long. The germline V and J ends were trimmed by 4 bases and 5 bases, with 13 bases remaining between them. CDR1 SGDLS and CDR2 YYNGEE come from the germline V gene. Written as DNA, the CDR3 is TGTGCCAGCAGCACCTCGTGGGAGCAAAACATTCAGTACTTC. Amino acids: CASSTSWEQNIQYF.

The chain links TRBV7-6 to TRBJ1-2, with TRBD1 as a possible D gene (5 bases). CDR1 is SGHVS and CDR2 is FNYEAQ in the germline V gene. The CDR3 sequence is 15 residues long. Trimming took off 5 bases at V and 10 bases at J, with 23 bases between the two ends. Here the CDR3 reads CASSMGLGLDVAYTF. The DNA of the CDR3 is TGTGCCAGCAGCATGGGACTGGGGTTAGATGTCGCCTACACCTTC.

V gene TRBV7-9 combines with J gene TRBJ2-1; 8 nucleotides line up with TRBD2. This CDR3 has 13 amino acids. The V and J ends lost 7 bases and 10 bases, in that order; junction bases with no gene match: 9. CDR1 SEHNR and CDR2 FQNEAQ come from the germline V gene (reference sequence). CDR3: CASITSGRGEQFF. The CDR3 DNA sequence: TGTGCCAGCATCACAAGCGGGAGAGGGGAGCAGTTCTTC.

This clonotype has just a few counts. The rearrangement uses TRBV6-5 and TRBJ1-5; no reliable D call. Germline V gene sequence: CDR1 MNHEY, CDR2 SVGAGI. The CDR3 totals 16 residues. V lost 2 bases and J 0 bases, leaving 11 bases between the germline ends. CDR3 in amino acids: CASSYRAQTSNQPQHF. The CDR3 nucleotides read TGTGCCAGCAGTTACAGGGCACAAACTAGCAATCAGCCCCAGCATTTT.

CDR3 sequence: CASFSPGATGNTIYF. The CDR3 region has the DNA TGTGCCAGTTTTAGTCCAGGCGCTACTGGAAACACCATATATTTT. This sequence joins TRBV19 and TRBJ1-3; D not certain. This CDR3 contains 15 residues. Germline V gene sequence: CDR1 LNHDA, CDR2 SQIVND (reference sequence). V was pared by 8 bases and J by 2 bases, with 16 bases between.

V gene TRBV19 combines with J gene TRBJ1-3, with D hard to call. V shed 3 bases and J shed 8 bases, with 14 bases lying between them. Per germline, CDR1 LNHDA and CDR2 SQIVND (reference sequence). CDR3 length equals 14 residues. The CDR3 loop reads CASSIAWGGDTIYF. The CDR3 coding sequence is TGTGCCAGTAGTATTGCTTGGGGAGGAGACACCATATATTTT.

The genes are TRBV6-1 and TRBJ2-7; D is possibly TRBD1 or TRBD2 (5 bases each). CDR3 length equals 14 residues. Germline lookup yields CDR1 MNHNS and CDR2 SASEGT. V was cut by 3 bases and J by 2 bases, with 11 bases left in between. CDR3 region: CASSEGTDTYEQYF. In DNA, the CDR3 is TGTGCCAGCAGTGAGGGGACGGACACCTACGAGCAGTACTTC.

This clonotype has just one count. J is TRBJ2-2 and V is TRBV20-1; D ambiguous. Germline assignment: CDR1 DFQATT and CDR2 SNEGSKA (reference sequence). The V end was cut by 4 bases, the J end by 8 bases, with 8 bases between. The CDR3 runs to 11 residues. Here the CDR3 DNA reads TGCAGTGCTAAGGGTCCGGGGGAGCTGTTTTTT. Translation gives CSAKGPGELFF.

The chain combines TRBV20-1 with TRBJ2-7, with TRBD2 matching over 7 bases. Trimming at V came to 7 bases and at J to 0 bases, leaving 3 bases not matched to a gene. The CDR3 totals 12 residues. Germline-derived CDR1 and CDR2 are DFQATT and SNEGSKA (reference sequence). The CDR3 protein is CSVQRGSYEQYF. CDR3 DNA sequence: TGCAGTGTCCAGCGGGGCTCCTACGAGCAGTACTTC.

This chain connects TRBV10-3 to TRBJ1-5; D not certain. The length of the CDR3 is 14 residues. V gave up 10 bases and J gave up 0 bases, with 13 bases separating them. CDR1 is ENHRY and CDR2 is SYGVKD in the germline V gene. The CDR3 loop is CATTPEDSNQPQHF. As DNA, the CDR3 is TGTGCCACCACCCCCGAAGATAGCAATCAGCCCCAGCATTTT.

The V and J genes are TRBV3-1 and TRBJ2-1; D unclear. The CDR3 has 14 amino acids. The germline V gene has CDR1 LGHDT and CDR2 YNNKEL (reference sequence). V was pared by 0 bases and J by 7 bases, with 10 bases between. CDR3 in DNA: TGTGCCAGCAGCCAAGAAGTGTCGGGTAATGAGCAGTTCTTC. Its translation is CASSQEVSGNEQFF.

This chain links TRBV28 with TRBJ1-5; D possibly corresponds to TRBD1 (5 bases). Trimming pared 1 base from V and 3 bases from J, leaving 13 bases between. Per the germline V gene, CDR1 is MDHEN and CDR2 is SYDVKM. CDR3 size: 16 residues. CDR3 sequence (DNA): TGTGCCAGCAGTTTATTCCCTGCAGGGACCAATCAGCCCCAGCATTTT. Translation gives CASSLFPAGTNQPQHF.